These 26 T cell receptor beta chains were sequenced from one sample in a study of T cell clonality in common variable immunodeficiency. The protocol was immunoSEQ multiplex PCR, while the TCRdb copy is restricted to in-frame clones and leaves out a portion. The sample counts approximately 64,000 clones, none seen once; the ten largest own 1.7%. Sequenced: peripheral blood mononuclear cells. These receptors came from a person aged 18-70 years in good health.

This clone was counted many times. The missing CDR3 end, 3 residues past where the read stops, is filled in from the germline J gene. The V call is TRBV7-8, the J call TRBJ1-5, with a weak D call TRBD1 (6 bases). The V end lost 1 base, the J end lost 6 bases, and 16 bases lay between the germline ends. Germline values: CDR1 SGHVS, CDR2 FQNEAQ. This CDR3 comprises 16 residues. CDR3 loop: CASSLVRDILRQPQHF. The sequenced part of the CDR3 DNA is TGTGCCAGCAGCTTAGTTCGGGACATTCTTCGTCAGCCC.

This clone was observed many times. The read ends 3 residues before the CDR3 terminus; that terminus is restored from the germline J gene. J is TRBJ1-1 and V is TRBV6-1; D unresolved. Per the germline V gene, CDR1 is MNHNS and CDR2 is SASEGT. This CDR3 has 13 amino acids. Trimming pared 4 bases from V and 0 bases from J, leaving 6 bases between. The sequenced part of the CDR3 DNA is TGTGCCAGCAGTGTTGTCGTGAACACTGAA. Encoded protein: CASSVVVNTE. The whole CDR3 protein is CASSVVVNTEAFF.

The table lists this clone with many counts. Read coverage stops 3 residues before the CDR3 terminus; the germline J gene supplies the remainder. The chain recombines TRBV6-4 with TRBJ2-3; 8 bases align to TRBD1. Germline CDR1 and CDR2: MRHNA and SNTAGT. This CDR3 has 14 residues. The ends lost 3 bases at V and 4 bases at J; junction bases unmatched: 3. The sequenced part of the CDR3 DNA is TGTGCCAGCAGTGAGACAGGGGAGTCAGATACG. Residues: CASSETGESDT. The entire CDR3 protein reads CASSETGESDTQYF.

At least ten counts were recorded for this clone. The read falls 3 residues short of the CDR3 end, and the missing part is taken from the germline J gene. The rearrangement uses TRBV10-3 and TRBJ2-1, with TRBD2 identical over 11 bases. The CDR3 is made up of 16 amino acids. Germline-derived CDR1 and CDR2 are ENHRY and SYGVKD. With 4 bases clipped from V and 3 bases from J, the junction kept 5 bases outside the gene matches. The CDR3 reads CAISASSGGIYNEQFF. The CDR3 DNA, read in part, is TGTGCCATCAGTGCCTCTAGCGGGGGGATCTACAATGAG.

This clone appeared many times. Here the CDR3 reads CASSLSSGSTGELFF. The DNA read from the CDR3 is TGTGCCAGCAGCTTATCGTCAGGGTCCACCGGGGAG. This sequence joins TRBV7-6 and TRBJ2-2; D perhaps matches TRBD1 (5 bases). Read coverage stops 3 residues before the CDR3 terminus; the germline J gene supplies the remainder. CDR3 length: 15 residues. The germline gives CDR1 SGHVS, CDR2 FNYEAQ. Trimming stripped 2 bases from V and 4 bases from J, with 11 bases between.

In this sample, this clone turned up many times. The read ends 3 residues before the CDR3 terminus; that terminus is restored from the germline J gene. V usage is TRBV4-2 and J usage is TRBJ1-1; tentatively, D is TRBD1 (5 bases). The CDR3 runs to 14 residues. The V and J ends lost 1 base and 3 bases respectively, with 9 bases between them. Germline V gives CDR1 LGHNA, CDR2 YNFKEQ. The CDR3 region is CASSQGLGDTEAFF. The CDR3 DNA, read in part, is TGTGCCAGCAGCCAAGGTTTAGGGGACACTGAA.

At least ten counts were recorded for this clone. The sequenced fragment ends 3 residues before the CDR3 boundary, so the rest is inferred from the germline J gene. The chain is built from TRBV19 and TRBJ2-7; TRBD1 aligns across 7 bases. V was clipped by 3 bases and J by 6 bases; unmatched bases: 8. Germline V gene sequence: CDR1 LNHDA, CDR2 SQIVND (reference sequence). This CDR3 is built from 14 residues. The part of the CDR3 DNA that was read is TGTGCCAGTAGTATGGGGACAGATCTGCGCGAG. Its protein product is CASSMGTDLRE. The CDR3 reads in full as CASSMGTDLREQYF. The entire variable domain, with the rest obtained from reference TRBV19 and TRBJ2-7, is as follows: DGGITQSPKYLFRKEGQNVTLSCEQNLNHDAMYWYRQDPGQGLRLIYYSQIVNDFQKGDIAEGYSVSREKKESFPLTVTSAQKNPTAFYLCASSMGTDLREQYFGPGTRLTVT.

This clone was picked up many times. The CDR3 end is not reached by the read, which stops 3 residues before it; the germline J gene fills it in. At the DNA level, this CDR3 is encoded by other sequences in the same sample as well. This sequence joins TRBV18 and TRBJ2-3; D is perhaps TRBD1 (6 bases). Per the germline V gene, CDR1 is KGHSH and CDR2 is LQKENI. Trimming took off 3 bases at V and 2 bases at J, with 15 bases between the two ends. The CDR3 spans 16 residues. The covered CDR3 bases are TGTGCCAGCTCACCTCCCGGGACAACCCCCACAGATACG. Amino acid sequence: CASSPPGTTPTDT. The entire CDR3 protein reads CASSPPGTTPTDTQYF. Full variable domain (outside the CDR3, taken from reference TRBV18 and TRBJ2-3): NAGVMQNPRHLVRRRGQEARLRCSPMKGHSHVYWYRQLPEEGLKFMVYLQKENIIDESGMPKERFSAEFPKEGPSILRIQQVVRGDSAAYFCASSPPGTTPTDTQYFGPGTRLTVL.

At least ten counts were recorded for this clone. The read comes to an end 3 residues before the CDR3 does, leaving the germline J gene to fill in the end. The J gene is TRBJ1-4, the V gene TRBV5-4, with TRBD1 identical over 7 bases. V was clipped by 4 bases and J by 4 bases; unmatched bases: 4. This CDR3 is 14 amino acids long. Germline lookup yields CDR1 SGHNT and CDR2 YYREEE (reference sequence). The CDR3 reads CASSAGTVNEKLFF. Incomplete CDR3 DNA: TGTGCCAGCAGCGCCGGGACAGTTAATGAAAAA.

This clone came up many times. Sequencing ends 3 residues short of the CDR3 end; the germline J gene provides the rest. The chain is built from TRBV20-1 and TRBJ2-3, with a weak D call TRBD2 (6 bases). CDR1 DFQATT and CDR2 SNEGSKA come from the germline V gene (reference sequence). Trimming removed 3 bases from V and 4 bases from J, with 14 bases in between. The CDR3 totals 14 residues. This chain's CDR3 is CSASPLARADTQYF. CDR3 DNA, as far as it was read: TGCAGTGCTAGTCCTCTAGCGAGAGCAGATACG.

This clone came up many times. The CDR3 extends 3 residues past the end of the read, so its final part is completed from the germline J gene. J is TRBJ1-2 and V is TRBV20-1, with 8 bases aligning to TRBD1. The V segment lost 3 bases and the J segment 3 bases; nucleotides outside the gene matches: 6. The CDR3 totals 14 residues. Germline CDR1 reads DFQATT; CDR2 reads SNEGSKA (reference sequence). Partial CDR3 DNA: TGCAGTGCTAGGGTTCCGACAGGGGACTATGGC. Translating it yields CSARVPTGDYG. The whole CDR3 protein is CSARVPTGDYGYTF.

This clone appeared many times. With the read ending 3 residues before the CDR3 end, the germline J gene is used to fill in that end. This chain joins TRBV10-1 and TRBJ2-2; 12 nucleotides match TRBD2. The CDR3 totals 15 residues. Germline assignment: CDR1 WNHNN and CDR2 SYGVQD (reference sequence). The V and J ends lost 5 bases and 5 bases, in that order; junction bases with no gene match: 3. The part of the CDR3 DNA that was read is TGCGCCAGCAGTCCTAGCGGGAGGGGAACCGGGGAG. Amino acids: CASSPSGRGTGE. The whole CDR3 reads CASSPSGRGTGELFF.

This clone was seen repeatedly, ten times or more. The DNA ends 3 residues before the CDR3 does, and the rest of the CDR3 is filled in from the germline J gene. V is TRBV4-1 and J is TRBJ1-1, with 10 positions matching TRBD1. This CDR3 comprises 14 residues. Germline loops: CDR1 MGHRA, CDR2 YSYEKL. J lost 4 bases, V lost 4 bases, and 3 bases had no gene match. The CDR3 sequence is CASSPWDRGTEAFF. CDR3 DNA, as far as it was read: TGCGCCAGCAGCCCCTGGGACAGGGGCACTGAA.

There are many counts of this clone. The read comes to an end 3 residues before the CDR3 does, leaving the germline J gene to fill in the end. This chain links TRBV5-1 with TRBJ2-3; TRBD2 might be the D (6 bases). The CDR3 has 17 amino acids. Germline V CDR1 and CDR2: SGHRS, YFSETQ. With 0 bases removed from V and 3 bases from J, the gap between germline ends came to 17 bases. The covered CDR3 bases are TGCGCCAGCAGCTTGGGGGGGGTTGTTGGTTCGACAGATACG. Protein product: CASSLGGVVGSTDT. The entire CDR3 reads CASSLGGVVGSTDTQYF.

This clone was found many times. The read comes to an end 3 residues before the CDR3 does, leaving the germline J gene to fill in the end. J is TRBJ2-5 and V is TRBV7-2; D perhaps matches TRBD1 (5 bases). V lost 5 bases and J lost 1, with 14 bases in between. The CDR3 loop spans 15 amino acids. Looked up from germline, CDR1 is SGHTA and CDR2 is FQGNSA. The sequenced part of the CDR3 DNA is TGTGCCAGCAGCCGGAGAGCAGGGTCCCAAGAGACC. Protein: CASSRRAGSQET. In full, the CDR3 is CASSRRAGSQETQYF. Complete variable domain (other parts from reference TRBV7-2 and TRBJ2-5): GAGVSQSPSNKVTEKGKDVELRCDPISGHTALYWYRQSLGQGLEFLIYFQGNSAPDKSGLPSDRFSAERTGGSVSTLTIQRTQQEDSAVYLCASSRRAGSQETQYFGPGTRLLVL.

This clone was picked up many times. Read sequence stops 3 residues before the CDR3 end, and the germline J gene provides the missing end. The chain carries TRBV2 and TRBJ2-5, with D perhaps matching TRBD1 (5 bases). Germline lookup yields CDR1 SNHLY and CDR2 FYNNEI. Trimming took off 3 bases at V and 5 bases at J, with 19 bases between the two ends. This CDR3 comprises 16 residues. The CDR3 sequence is CASSDSLKGIKETQYF. Partial CDR3 DNA: TGTGCCAGCAGTGACTCTTTGAAGGGGATTAAGGAGACC.

This clone was observed a few times. The read terminates 3 residues ahead of where the CDR3 ends, so the germline J gene completes it. The V and J genes are TRBV16 and TRBJ2-1, with 11 bases identical to TRBD2. The CDR3 contains 17 residues. Germline V gives CDR1 KGHSY, CDR2 FQNENV. V trimming: 0 bases; J trimming: 7 bases; junction bases outside the gene matches: 8. Partial CDR3 DNA: TGTGCCAGCAGCCAATCGGGCATAGCGGGAGGGCCGAATGAG. Protein product: CASSQSGIAGGPNE. The complete CDR3 sequence is CASSQSGIAGGPNEQFF. Combining the CDR3 with reference TRBV16 and TRBJ2-1 gives the whole variable domain GEEVAQTPKHLVRGEGQKAKLYCAPIKGHSYVFWYQQVLKNEFKFLISFQNENVFDETGMPKERFSAKCLPNSPCSLEIQATKLEDSAVYFCASSQSGIAGGPNEQFFGPGTRLTVL.

Regarding this clone: The read ends 3 residues early relative to the CDR3; the germline J gene fills the gap. J is TRBJ1-2 and V is TRBV7-9; no firm D call. The CDR3 runs 13 residues. Germline values: CDR1 SEHNR, CDR2 FQNEAQ (reference sequence). The CDR3 loop is CASSLDGVYDYTF. CDR3 DNA, as far as it was read: TGTGCCAGCAGCTTAGACGGGGTCTACGAC.

This clone was seen ten or more times. The sequence runs out 3 residues before the end of the CDR3; the remainder is reconstructed from the germline J gene. J is TRBJ1-1 and V is TRBV12-3 or TRBV12-4; maybe TRBD1 (6 bases). CDR3 length equals 12 residues. The CDR3 here is CASSAPQGEAFF. CDR3 DNA, as far as it was read: TGTGCCAGCAGCGCGCCCCAGGGGGAA.

This clone showed up many times. The read ends 3 residues shy of where the CDR3 ends; the end is completed using the germline J gene. The genes are TRBV7-9 and TRBJ1-2; 7 bases are shared with TRBD1. CDR1 SEHNR and CDR2 FQNEAQ come from the germline V gene (reference sequence). Trimming took 4 bases from V and 5 from J; bases not matched to a gene: 7. This CDR3 spans 14 amino acids. The part of the CDR3 DNA that was read is TGTGCCAGCAGCTCGTCCGGGACAGATTATGGC. Translating gives CASSSSGTDYG. In full, the CDR3 reads CASSSSGTDYGYTF.

This clone showed up many times. The read ends 3 residues early relative to the CDR3; the germline J gene fills the gap. The chain uses TRBV9 and TRBJ1-4, with 7 bases matching TRBD1. The CDR3 has 15 amino acids. The V gene's germline CDR1 is SGDLS and CDR2 YYNGEE. With 2 bases clipped from V and 7 bases from J, the junction kept 8 bases outside the gene matches. Incomplete CDR3 DNA: TGTGCCAGCAGCGTGGGGGCAGGGGGTGGTGAAAAA. Protein sequence: CASSVGAGGGEK. The whole CDR3 protein is CASSVGAGGGEKLFF.

This clone was observed many times. Read coverage stops 3 residues before the CDR3 terminus; the germline J gene supplies the remainder. The V gene is TRBV20-1, the J gene TRBJ2-3; 14 bases are shared with TRBD2. The length of the CDR3 is 18 residues. The V gene end was trimmed by 6 bases and the J gene end by 1 base; junction bases not matched to a gene: 12. Looked up from germline, CDR1 is DFQATT and CDR2 is SNEGSKA (reference sequence). CDR3 amino acids: CSAQTGTSGSLRTDTQYF. Incomplete CDR3 DNA: TGCAGTGCCCAGACGGGGACTAGCGGGAGTCTACGCACAGATACG.

Ten or more counts support this clone. The observed sequence ends 3 residues before the CDR3 terminus, with the missing tail filled in from the germline J gene. The rearrangement joins TRBV5-1 to TRBJ2-2, with 9 bases lining up with TRBD1. The germline gives CDR1 SGHRS, CDR2 YFSETQ. After removal of 0 bases from V and 6 bases from J, the junction contained 6 bases not matched to a gene. The CDR3 spans 16 residues. This CDR3 is CASSLGQGGFAGELFF. CDR3 bases read: TGCGCCAGCAGCTTGGGACAGGGGGGGTTCGCCGGGGAG.

This clone was observed many times. The sequenced fragment ends 3 residues before the CDR3 boundary, so the rest is inferred from the germline J gene. The chain couples TRBV19 to TRBJ2-7; tentatively, D is TRBD1 (6 bases). V lost 0 bases and J lost 5, with 14 bases in between. In germline, CDR1 is LNHDA, CDR2 SQIVND (reference sequence). The CDR3 is 15 residues long. The CDR3 DNA, read in part, is TGTGCCAGTAGTATAGATCTAGGGGGAAATGACGAG. Translating gives CASSIDLGGNDE. The whole CDR3 is CASSIDLGGNDEQYF.

This clone occurred many times. The read terminates 3 residues before the CDR3 end, so the remaining end is supplied by the germline J gene. This chain joins TRBV6-2 or TRBV6-3 and TRBJ2-1, with D maybe TRBD1 (5 bases). Trimming took off 2 bases at V and 5 bases at J, with 13 bases between the two ends. The CDR3 has 15 residues. The germline V gene encodes CDR1 MNHEY and CDR2 SVGEGT. CDR3 loop: CASSYLGRAHNEQFF. The CDR3 bases that were read are TGTGCCAGCAGTTACCTTGGCAGGGCCCACAATGAG.

This clone has a count of ten or more. The read ends 3 residues shy of where the CDR3 ends; the end is completed using the germline J gene. The rearrangement uses TRBV5-5 and TRBJ2-7; 7 nucleotides agree with TRBD2. V lost 2 bases and J lost 3; bases outside the gene matches: 8. Germline V lookup: CDR1 SGHKS, CDR2 YYEKEE (reference sequence). The CDR3 consists of 15 residues. The CDR3 protein is CASSFTPTGGYEQYF. The sequenced CDR3 bases are TGTGCCAGCAGCTTCACACCGACGGGGGGCTACGAG.